This TCR beta chain was sequenced for a study of T cell repertoires and HLA-DP antigens listed by TCRdb under 2018. Looking at the study overall: Using HeLa cells transduced to present allogeneic HLA-DP, the study set up an in vitro model of CD4+ T cell alloreactivity. Compared with self, one alloantigen differed at one amino acid in the peptide-binding groove and the other differed at under 11, modelling structurally similar versus dissimilar alloantigens. Of the three donors, two were male and one was female, with ages ranging from the 18-to-29 band to the 60-to-69 band. On average, roughly 200 ng of DNA went in for sorted CD137+CD4+ samples, versus roughly 1,300 ng for pre-culture CD4+ samples. Points the paper makes about the study in general: Naive and memory CD4+ repertoires were not analysed separately. Sorted CD137+ cells showed similar clonality against both alloantigens (approximately 0.4), much higher than the clonality of pre-culture samples (roughly 0.04). Clones undetected before culture had an average cumulative frequency of approximately 38% against one allele versus 50.6% against the other. Limitations were identified as the inclusion of only a few donors, the use of a non-physiological HeLa antigen-presenting system, and the use of total CD4+ responder cells.

Comment on this clone: Its antigen is not yet known. No much larger clone is present one base from it, and per-base qualities are unavailable.

Untouched CD4+ T cells were isolated from Ficoll-separated PBMC by magnetic bead negative selection, reaching an average purity of roughly 98%. Untouched CD4+ T cells were isolated with magnetic beads from Ficoll-separated PBMC, and a purity of about 97.7% was reached with negligible CD8+ contamination. Peripheral blood mononuclear cells came from the buffy coats of a few healthy blood donors. CMV seronegative status was shared by all three donors. Genomic DNA was extracted with the DNeasy Blood & Tissue Kit. Genomic DNA from sorted CD137+CD4+ cells and from pre-culture CD4+ baseline samples of each subject was subjected to TCRB sequencing. TCRB CDR3 regions were amplified with the immunoSEQ multiplex PCR using forward primers for 54 TRBV segments and reverse primers for 13 TRBJ segments. Pre-culture CD4+ samples were sequenced at deep resolution with a target of about 220,000 T cell genomes. Amplicons were sequenced on an Illumina HiSeq System, producing 87 bp reads covering the CDR3. Regarding the original processing steps: PCR and sequencing errors in the reads were corrected, and CDR3 regions were defined by aligning to IMGT reference sequences. Synthetic template pools were used to estimate template counts and unique rearrangement counts. Clonality was calculated as 1 minus Pielou's evenness. Richness was estimated with the Daley-Smith estimator. Morisita's index served as the measure of repertoire overlap. Clones present in cultured samples but not detected in the pre-culture repertoire of the same donor were defined as low-abundance clones. TCRdb obtained this table from immuneACCESS and retained in-frame rearrangements with V and J assigned. These tables miss some clones; where compared with another copy, unresolved V genes account for less than half of the shortfall, and the remainder is unexplained. V and J calls and clone size are copied from that table; D and trimming were computed from the DNA. This sample lists around 110,000 clones; more than 85% were detected once. The ten largest clones take up approximately 0.29% of the sample.

V gives up 7 bases and J gives up 1 base, and the segment between their germline ends measures 19 bases. Sequences SNHLY (CDR1) and FYNNEI (CDR2) are obtained from the germline V gene. The CDR3 holds 16 amino acids from the cysteine to the phenylalanine. The read is trimmed to its CDR3 DNA, 48 bases read in frame from base 1. Input material: CD4+ T cells from PBMCs. The clonotype comes from a woman younger than 35 in good health and CMV-seronegative. The V and J genes are TRBV2 and TRBJ2-5; D gene: possibly TRBD1, on 5 matching bases. The CDR3 has the sequence CASTVGPGYPQETQYF. The base sequence is TGTGCCAGCACGGTAGGCCCAGGGTACCCCCAAGAGACCCAGTACTTC.